These 25 T cell receptor beta chains were sequenced from one sample in a study of T cell responses to AZD1222 COVID-19 vaccine. Using immunoSEQ multiplex PCR, the repertoire was profiled, and TCRdb retains in-frame clones only, with some absent. Of approximately 120,000 clones listed, 90% are singletons. The sample consisted of peripheral blood, taken on day 0 of AZD1222 vaccination. These receptors originate from an adult in good health.

The rearrangement links TRBV7-6 to TRBJ2-3; 8 bases are shared with TRBD2. CDR3 length: 16 amino acids. Germline V gene data show CDR1 as SGHVS and CDR2 as FNYEAQ. V gave up 4 bases and J gave up 5 bases; unmatched junction bases: 11. CDR3 DNA sequence: TGTGCCAGCAGCTCCCCCCCCGGGACTAGGGAAGATACGCAGTATTTT. The encoded protein is CASSSPPGTREDTQYF.

This chain connects TRBV30 to TRBJ2-7; TRBD2 matches at 7 bases. The CDR3 length is 13 residues. Germline trimming cut 5 bases from V and 5 bases from J; bases unmatched to any gene: 9. In germline, CDR1 is GTSNPN, CDR2 SVGIG (reference sequence). The CDR3, as DNA: TGTGCCTGGGCCCCGTCGGGAGGACACGAGCAGTACTTC. Amino acid sequence: CAWAPSGGHEQYF.

The J gene is TRBJ2-7, the V gene TRBV28; D could derive from TRBD1 or TRBD2 (6 bases each). This CDR3 contains 15 residues. The ends were cut back, 2 bases at V and 1 base at J, with 12 bases in the middle. CDR1 is MDHEN and CDR2 is SYDVKM in the germline V gene. CDR3 coding DNA: TGTGCCAGCAGTTTAGAGGGGGGCAGGTCCTACGAGCAGTACTTC. The encoded protein is CASSLEGGRSYEQYF.

The V gene is TRBV5-5, the J gene TRBJ1-5; the D is unclear. Trimming cost V 2 bases and J 5 bases, with 11 bases left between them. CDR3 length: 14 amino acids. Germline V gene data show CDR1 as SGHKS and CDR2 as YYEKEE (reference sequence). The CDR3 nucleotides read TGTGCCAGCAGCTTCGGGCAAATCGATCAGCCCCAGCATTTT. This codes for CASSFGQIDQPQHF. Looking up the rest from reference TRBV5-5 and TRBJ1-5 gives the full variable domain: DAGVTQSPTHLIKTRGQQVTLRCSPISGHKSVSWYQQVLGQGPQFIFQYYEKEERGRGNFPDRFSARQFPNYSSELNVNALLLGDSALYLCASSFGQIDQPQHFGDGTRLSIL.

The rearrangement joins TRBV2 to TRBJ2-4, with TRBD2 matching over 13 bases. Per the germline V gene, CDR1 is SNHLY and CDR2 is FYNNEI. This CDR3 contains 16 residues. The V gene end was trimmed by 4 bases and the J gene end by 5 bases; junction bases not matched to a gene: 5. CDR3 DNA: TGTGCCAGCAGTGGCGGGACTAGCGGGGACCAAAACATTCAGTACTTC. Translation gives CASSGGTSGDQNIQYF.

V is TRBV27 and J is TRBJ2-4; tentative D call: TRBD2 (5 bases). From germline, CDR1 is MNHEY and CDR2 SMNVEV (reference sequence). The V end lost 0 bases, the J end lost 0 bases, and 18 bases lay between the germline ends. The CDR3 spans 19 residues. CDR3 residues: CASSLSGGYELRAKNIQYF. As DNA, the CDR3 is TGTGCCAGCAGTTTATCGGGCGGGTACGAGCTTCGAGCCAAAAACATTCAGTACTTC.

The V gene is TRBV7-9, the J gene TRBJ1-6, with a possible D match to TRBD1 (6 bases). The V and J ends lost 5 bases and 4 bases respectively, with 9 bases between them. The CDR3 covers 14 residues. Per the germline V gene, CDR1 is SEHNR and CDR2 is FQNEAQ (reference sequence). CDR3 in DNA: TGTGCCAGCAGCGTACAGGGTTATAATTCACCCCTCCACTTT. Translating it yields CASSVQGYNSPLHF.

V usage is TRBV28 and J usage is TRBJ2-3; tentatively, D is TRBD1 (6 bases). The germline V gene encodes CDR1 MDHEN and CDR2 SYDVKM. Trimming shortened V by 3 bases and J by 3 bases, and 13 bases separated the two germline ends. The CDR3 has 15 residues. The CDR3 sequence is CASSFGTGSTDTQYF. CDR3 nucleotides: TGTGCCAGCAGTTTCGGAACAGGGAGTACAGATACGCAGTATTTT.

The chain uses TRBV10-2 and TRBJ1-6; tentative D call: TRBD1 (5 bases). The germline V gene has CDR1 WSHSY and CDR2 SAAADI. The CDR3 runs 14 residues. Trimming cost V 3 bases and J 2 bases, with 5 bases left between them. CDR3 region: CASSDRAYNSPLHF. CDR3 nucleotide sequence: TGCGCCAGCAGTGACAGGGCCTATAATTCACCCCTCCACTTT.

V and J are TRBV19 and TRBJ1-3, with TRBD1 as a possible D gene (5 bases). This CDR3 has 14 amino acids. Germline CDR1 LNHDA, CDR2 SQIVND (reference sequence). Trimming stripped 7 bases from V and 4 bases from J, with 14 bases between. The CDR3 nucleotides read TGTGCCAGTACCCCGGGGGGAGCCGGAAACACCATATATTTT. This gives the protein CASTPGGAGNTIYF.

The chain uses TRBV5-1 and TRBJ1-2, with 7 positions matching TRBD1. The germline gives CDR1 SGHRS, CDR2 YFSETQ. J gave up 0 bases and V 2 bases, and 4 bases lay outside the gene matches. This CDR3 contains 15 residues. DNA for the CDR3: TGCGCCAGCAGCTTACAGGGGCCTCCTAACTATGGCTACACCTTC. Translated: CASSLQGPPNYGYTF.

The chain is built from TRBV7-2 and TRBJ1-6; tentatively, D is TRBD1 (6 bases). The V end lost 5 bases, the J end lost 9 bases, and 20 bases lay between the germline ends. Germline loops: CDR1 SGHTA, CDR2 FQGNSA. This CDR3 is built from 16 residues. CDR3: CASSPLPGGGGSPLHF. The CDR3, as DNA: TGTGCCAGCAGCCCGCTGCCCGGCGGGGGCGGTTCACCCCTCCACTTT. Supplemented by reference TRBV7-2 and TRBJ1-6, the full variable domain reads GAGVSQSPSNKVTEKGKDVELRCDPISGHTALYWYRQSLGQGLEFLIYFQGNSAPDKSGLPSDRFSAERTGGSVSTLTIQRTQQEDSAVYLCASSPLPGGGGSPLHFGNGTRLTVT.

The chain employs TRBV5-8 and TRBJ1-5; D not certain. This CDR3 spans 14 amino acids. The germline CDR1 and CDR2 sequences are SGHTS and YDEGEE. Between the trimmed V and J ends, which lost 4 bases and 4 bases, there was a span of 12 bases. DNA for the CDR3: TGTGCCAGCAGCGACCCTTGGCGTAATCAGCCCCAGCATTTT. It specifies CASSDPWRNQPQHF. Full variable domain (missing parts from reference TRBV5-8 and TRBJ1-5): EAGVTQSPTHLIKTRGQQATLRCSPISGHTSVYWYQQALGLGLQFLLWYDEGEERNRGNFPPRFSGRQFPNYSSELNVNALELEDSALYLCASSDPWRNQPQHFGDGTRLSIL.

This chain connects TRBV28 to TRBJ1-2; 8 nucleotides align to TRBD1. CDR3 size: 15 residues. With 5 bases clipped from V and 4 bases from J, the junction kept 9 bases outside the gene matches. Germline assignment: CDR1 MDHEN and CDR2 SYDVKM. The CDR3 coding sequence is TGTGCCAGCAGTCCGAACAGGGGGAGAATCTATGGCTACACCTTC. As protein: CASSPNRGRIYGYTF.

The chain uses TRBV9 and TRBJ2-5; D is perhaps TRBD2 (6 bases). V gave up 4 bases and J gave up 1 base, with 14 bases separating them. The CDR3 runs to 15 residues. Germline CDR1 and CDR2: SGDLS and YYNGEE. The CDR3 nucleotides are TGTGCCAGCAGCCCCCGGAGGGGCAGCCAAGAGACCCAGTACTTC. Translating it yields CASSPRRGSQETQYF.

This clone was seen only once. The chain is built from TRBV5-4 and TRBJ2-5, with D possibly being TRBD2 (6 bases). Trimming removed 3 bases at V and 4 bases at J, with 16 bases between. The length of the CDR3 is 15 residues. CDR1 and CDR2 from the germline V gene are SGHNT and YYREEE (reference sequence). The CDR3 sequence: CASSSTLGGLETQYF. CDR3 nucleotides: TGTGCCAGCAGCTCCACCCTCGGAGGGCTAGAGACCCAGTACTTC.

The chain links TRBV5-4 to TRBJ2-7, with D uncertain. Germline V gene sequence: CDR1 SGHNT, CDR2 YYREEE (reference sequence). Between the trimmed V and J ends, which lost 0 bases and 0 bases, there was a span of 13 bases. This CDR3 is 16 amino acids long. The CDR3 reads CASSLAGPISSYEQYF. The CDR3 nucleotides read TGTGCCAGCAGCTTGGCCGGTCCCATTAGCTCCTACGAGCAGTACTTC.

The chain recombines TRBV7-8 with TRBJ2-3; TRBD1 aligns across 7 bases. Looked up from germline, CDR1 is SGHVS and CDR2 is FQNEAQ. Trimming took 8 bases from V and 1 from J; bases not matched to a gene: 12. This CDR3 has 16 amino acids. The CDR3 sequence is CASGQTGKTGTDTQYF. As DNA, the CDR3 is TGTGCCAGCGGTCAGACAGGGAAAACGGGCACAGATACGCAGTATTTT.

The V and J genes are TRBV13 and TRBJ2-7, with D maybe TRBD2 (5 bases). Germline CDR1 reads PRHDT; CDR2 reads FYEKMQ (reference sequence). Trimming cost V 6 bases and J 5 bases, with 17 bases left between them. The CDR3 is made up of 14 amino acids. The CDR3 nucleotides read TGTGCCAGCAGGGGGAGTCAGCTTCTGGACGAGCAGTACTTC. Encoded protein: CASRGSQLLDEQYF.

The rearrangement links TRBV19 to TRBJ1-6, with no clear D. The ends were cut back, 3 bases at V and 14 bases at J, with 8 bases in the middle. Germline values: CDR1 LNHDA, CDR2 SQIVND (reference sequence). This CDR3 has 11 residues. The CDR3 loop reads CASSIGHTLHF. The CDR3 DNA reads TGTGCCAGTAGTATCGGTCATACCCTCCACTTT. The whole variable domain, filled in from reference TRBV19 and TRBJ1-6, reads DGGITQSPKYLFRKEGQNVTLSCEQNLNHDAMYWYRQDPGQGLRLIYYSQIVNDFQKGDIAEGYSVSREKKESFPLTVTSAQKNPTAFYLCASSIGHTLHFGNGTRLTVT.

This clone was seen once. V and J are TRBV6-2 or TRBV6-3 and TRBJ1-5, with 9 nucleotides matching TRBD1. CDR3 length: 14 amino acids. Germline V CDR1 and CDR2: MNHEY, SVGEGT. With 4 bases clipped from V and 7 bases from J, the junction kept 5 bases outside the gene matches. The DNA of the CDR3 is TGTGCCAGCAGTTCCACAGGGGGCGACCAGCCCCAGCATTTT. Translating it yields CASSSTGGDQPQHF.

This chain connects TRBV6-6 to TRBJ2-5; 16 bases align to TRBD2. Germline V gene lookup returns CDR1 MNHNY and CDR2 SVGAGI (reference sequence). The V gene end was trimmed by 5 bases and the J gene end by 4 bases; junction bases not matched to a gene: 7. CDR3 length: 17 residues. The CDR3 DNA follows: TGTGCCAGCAGTCCCGGGACTAGCGGGAGGGTGGGAGAGACCCAGTACTTC. This codes for CASSPGTSGRVGETQYF.

The genes are TRBV6-2 or TRBV6-3 and TRBJ2-1; D may be TRBD2 (6 bases). V gave up 5 bases and J gave up 0 bases, with 8 bases separating them. Germline V gives CDR1 MNHEY, CDR2 SVGEGT. This CDR3 contains 14 residues. CDR3 region: CASSSSGSYNEQFF. CDR3 coding DNA: TGTGCCAGCAGTAGTAGCGGCTCCTACAATGAGCAGTTCTTC.

The rearrangement uses TRBV10-3 and TRBJ2-1; D may correspond to TRBD1 or TRBD2 (6 bases each). This CDR3 contains 15 residues. Trimming shortened V by 6 bases and J by 0 bases, and 12 bases separated the two germline ends. Germline assignment: CDR1 ENHRY and CDR2 SYGVKD. CDR3 loop: CAISLQGGSYNEQFF. The DNA for the CDR3 is TGTGCCATCAGCCTACAGGGAGGCTCCTACAATGAGCAGTTCTTC.

The rearrangement links TRBV10-1 to TRBJ1-6, with TRBD1 identical over 7 bases. CDR3 length equals 13 residues. Germline CDR1 reads WNHNN; CDR2 reads SYGVQD (reference sequence). V dropped 9 bases and J dropped 8; count of bases not matched to a gene: 7. CDR3 in amino acids: CARYRGDHSPLHF. The DNA for the CDR3 is TGCGCCAGATACAGGGGCGACCATTCACCCCTCCACTTT.